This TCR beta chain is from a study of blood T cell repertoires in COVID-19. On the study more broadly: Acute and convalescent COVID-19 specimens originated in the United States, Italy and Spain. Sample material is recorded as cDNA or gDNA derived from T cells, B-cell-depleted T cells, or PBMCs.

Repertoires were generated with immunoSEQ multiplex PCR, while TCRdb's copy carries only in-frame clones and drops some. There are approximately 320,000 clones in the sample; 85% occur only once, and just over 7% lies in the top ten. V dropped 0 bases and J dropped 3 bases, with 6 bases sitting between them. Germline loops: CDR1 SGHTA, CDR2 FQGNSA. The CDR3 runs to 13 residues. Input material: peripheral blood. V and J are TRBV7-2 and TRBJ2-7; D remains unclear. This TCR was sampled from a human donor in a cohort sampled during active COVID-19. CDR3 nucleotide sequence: TGTGCCAGCAGCTTAGCCACTTTCTACGAGCAGTACTTC. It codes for CASSLATFYEQYF. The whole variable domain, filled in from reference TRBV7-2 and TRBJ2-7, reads GAGVSQSPSNKVTEKGKDVELRCDPISGHTALYWYRQSLGQGLEFLIYFQGNSAPDKSGLPSDRFSAERTGGSVSTLTIQRTQQEDSAVYLCASSLATFYEQYFGPGTRLTVT.